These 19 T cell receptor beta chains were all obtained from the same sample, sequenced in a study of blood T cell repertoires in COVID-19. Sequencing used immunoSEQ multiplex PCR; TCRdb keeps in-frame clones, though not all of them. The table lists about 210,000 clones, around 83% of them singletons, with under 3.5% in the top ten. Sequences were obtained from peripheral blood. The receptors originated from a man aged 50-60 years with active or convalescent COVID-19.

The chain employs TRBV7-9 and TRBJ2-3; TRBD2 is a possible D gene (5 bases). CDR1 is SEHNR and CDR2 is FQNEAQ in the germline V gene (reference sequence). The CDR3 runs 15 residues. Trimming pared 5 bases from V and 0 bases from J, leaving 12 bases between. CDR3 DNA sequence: TGTGCCAGCAGCCAGTACCGGAGGAGCACAGATACGCAGTATTTT. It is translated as CASSQYRRSTDTQYF.

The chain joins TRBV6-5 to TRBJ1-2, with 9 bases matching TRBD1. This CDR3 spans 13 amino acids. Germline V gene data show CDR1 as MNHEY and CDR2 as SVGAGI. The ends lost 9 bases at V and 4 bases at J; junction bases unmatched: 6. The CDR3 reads CASHRDRAYGYTF. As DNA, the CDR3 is TGTGCCAGTCACCGGGACAGGGCCTATGGCTACACCTTC.

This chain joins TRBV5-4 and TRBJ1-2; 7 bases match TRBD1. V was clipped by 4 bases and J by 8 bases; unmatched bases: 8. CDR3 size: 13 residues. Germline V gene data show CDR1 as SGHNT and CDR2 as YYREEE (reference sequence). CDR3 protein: CASSLQGDEGYTF. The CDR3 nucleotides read TGTGCCAGCAGCCTTCAGGGGGATGAAGGCTACACCTTC.

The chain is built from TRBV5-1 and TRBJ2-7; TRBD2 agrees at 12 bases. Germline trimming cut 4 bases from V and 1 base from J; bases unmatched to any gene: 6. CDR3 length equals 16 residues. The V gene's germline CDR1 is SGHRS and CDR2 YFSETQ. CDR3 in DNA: TGCGCCAGCAGCCCGACTAGCGGGAGCCCGTCCTACGAGCAGTACTTC. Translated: CASSPTSGSPSYEQYF.

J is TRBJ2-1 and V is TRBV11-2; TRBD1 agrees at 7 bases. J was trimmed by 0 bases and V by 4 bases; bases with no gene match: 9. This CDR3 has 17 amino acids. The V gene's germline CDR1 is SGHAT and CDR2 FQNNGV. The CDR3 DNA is TGTGCCAGCAGCTCTCAACGGCAGGGGGTCTCCTACAATGAGCAGTTCTTC. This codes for CASSSQRQGVSYNEQFF.

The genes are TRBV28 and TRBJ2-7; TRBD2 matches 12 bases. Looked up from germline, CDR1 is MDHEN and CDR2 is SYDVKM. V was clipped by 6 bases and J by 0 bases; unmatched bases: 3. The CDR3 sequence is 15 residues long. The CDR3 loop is CASSRTSGASYEQYF. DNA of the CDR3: TGTGCCAGCAGCCGGACTAGCGGGGCCTCCTACGAGCAGTACTTC. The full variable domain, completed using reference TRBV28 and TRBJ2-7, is DVKVTQSSRYLVKRTGEKVFLECVQDMDHENMFWYRQDPGLGLRLIYFSYDVKMKEKGDIPEGYSVSREKKERFSLILESASTNQTSMYLCASSRTSGASYEQYFGPGTRLTVT.

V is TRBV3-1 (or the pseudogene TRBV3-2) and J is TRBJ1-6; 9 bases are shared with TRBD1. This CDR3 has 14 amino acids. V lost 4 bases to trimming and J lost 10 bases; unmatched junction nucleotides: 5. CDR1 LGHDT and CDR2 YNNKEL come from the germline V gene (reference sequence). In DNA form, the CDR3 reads TGTGCCAGCAGCCCCTGGGACAGGGAATCACCCCTCCACTTT. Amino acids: CASSPWDRESPLHF.

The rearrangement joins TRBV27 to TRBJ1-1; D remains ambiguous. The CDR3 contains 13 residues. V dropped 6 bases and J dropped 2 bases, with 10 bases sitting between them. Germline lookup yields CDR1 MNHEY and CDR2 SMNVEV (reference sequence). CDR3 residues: CASRPDLNTEAFF. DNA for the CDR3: TGTGCCAGCAGGCCAGATCTCAACACTGAAGCTTTCTTT.

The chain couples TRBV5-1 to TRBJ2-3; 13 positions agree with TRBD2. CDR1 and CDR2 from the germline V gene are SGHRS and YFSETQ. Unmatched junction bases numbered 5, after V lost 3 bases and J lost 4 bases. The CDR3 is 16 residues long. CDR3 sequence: CASSSTLAGGADTQYF. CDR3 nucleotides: TGCGCCAGCAGCTCGACACTAGCGGGAGGGGCAGATACGCAGTATTTT.

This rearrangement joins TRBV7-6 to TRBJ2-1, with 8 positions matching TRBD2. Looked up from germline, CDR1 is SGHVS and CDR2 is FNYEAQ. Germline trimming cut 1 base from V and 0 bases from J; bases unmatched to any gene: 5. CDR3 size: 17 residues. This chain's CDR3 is CASSLGGLDRSYNEQFF. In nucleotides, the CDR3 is TGTGCCAGCAGCTTAGGGGGACTAGACCGCTCCTACAATGAGCAGTTCTTC.

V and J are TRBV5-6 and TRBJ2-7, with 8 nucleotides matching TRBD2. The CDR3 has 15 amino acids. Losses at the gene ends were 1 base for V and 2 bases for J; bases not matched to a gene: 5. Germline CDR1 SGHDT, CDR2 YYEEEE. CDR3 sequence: CASSLRDSGAYEQYF. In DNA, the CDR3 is TGTGCCAGCAGCTTGCGGGATAGCGGGGCCTACGAGCAGTACTTC.

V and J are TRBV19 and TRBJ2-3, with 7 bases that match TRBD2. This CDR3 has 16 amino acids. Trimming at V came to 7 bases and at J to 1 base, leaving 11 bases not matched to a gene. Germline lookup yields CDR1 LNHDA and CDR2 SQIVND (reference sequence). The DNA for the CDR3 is TGTGCCAGTAAACCTAGTGGTAGCGGGCGCACAGATACGCAGTATTTT. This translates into CASKPSGSGRTDTQYF.

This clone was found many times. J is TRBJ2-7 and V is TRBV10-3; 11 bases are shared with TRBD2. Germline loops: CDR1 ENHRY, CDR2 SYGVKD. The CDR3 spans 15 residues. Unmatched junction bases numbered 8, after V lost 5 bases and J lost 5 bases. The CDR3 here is CAISPTSGSGDEQYF. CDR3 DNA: TGTGCCATCAGTCCTACTAGCGGGAGTGGGGACGAGCAGTACTTC.

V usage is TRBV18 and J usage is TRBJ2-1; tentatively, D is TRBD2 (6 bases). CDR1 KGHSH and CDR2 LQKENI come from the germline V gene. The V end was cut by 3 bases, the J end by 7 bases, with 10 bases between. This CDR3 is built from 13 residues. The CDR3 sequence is CASSPAGRNEQFF. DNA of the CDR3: TGTGCCAGCTCACCTGCGGGGCGTAATGAGCAGTTCTTC.

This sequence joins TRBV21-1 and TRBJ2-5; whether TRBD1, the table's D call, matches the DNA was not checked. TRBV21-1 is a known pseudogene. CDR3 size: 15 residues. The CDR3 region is CASSKAGQGQETQYF. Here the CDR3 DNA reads TGTGCCAGCAGCAAAGCGGGACAGGGCCAAGAGACCCAGTACTTC.

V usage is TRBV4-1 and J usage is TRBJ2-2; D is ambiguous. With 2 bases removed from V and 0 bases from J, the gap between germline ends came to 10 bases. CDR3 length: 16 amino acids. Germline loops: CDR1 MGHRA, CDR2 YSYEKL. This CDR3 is CASSQQRLSNTGELFF. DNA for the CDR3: TGCGCCAGCAGCCAACAGCGCTTATCGAACACCGGGGAGCTGTTTTTT.

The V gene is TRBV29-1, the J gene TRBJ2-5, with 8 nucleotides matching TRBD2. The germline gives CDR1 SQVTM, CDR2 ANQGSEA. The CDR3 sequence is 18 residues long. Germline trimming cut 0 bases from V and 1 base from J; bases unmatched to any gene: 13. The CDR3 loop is CSVEDQLAGLPSQETQYF. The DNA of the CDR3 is TGCAGCGTTGAAGATCAGCTAGCGGGTTTACCCAGCCAAGAGACCCAGTACTTC.

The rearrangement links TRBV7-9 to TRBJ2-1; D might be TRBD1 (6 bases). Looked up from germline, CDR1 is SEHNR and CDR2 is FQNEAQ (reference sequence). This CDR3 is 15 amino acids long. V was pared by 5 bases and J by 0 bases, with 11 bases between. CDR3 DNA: TGTGCCAGCAGCCACACAGGGAGCTCCTACAATGAGCAGTTCTTC. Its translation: CASSHTGSSYNEQFF.

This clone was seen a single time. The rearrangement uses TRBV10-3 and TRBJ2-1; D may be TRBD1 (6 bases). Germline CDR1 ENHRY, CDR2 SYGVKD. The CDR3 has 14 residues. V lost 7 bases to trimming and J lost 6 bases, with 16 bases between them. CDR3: CAIMAGVPSNEQFF. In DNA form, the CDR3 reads TGTGCCATCATGGCAGGGGTTCCCTCCAATGAGCAGTTCTTC.